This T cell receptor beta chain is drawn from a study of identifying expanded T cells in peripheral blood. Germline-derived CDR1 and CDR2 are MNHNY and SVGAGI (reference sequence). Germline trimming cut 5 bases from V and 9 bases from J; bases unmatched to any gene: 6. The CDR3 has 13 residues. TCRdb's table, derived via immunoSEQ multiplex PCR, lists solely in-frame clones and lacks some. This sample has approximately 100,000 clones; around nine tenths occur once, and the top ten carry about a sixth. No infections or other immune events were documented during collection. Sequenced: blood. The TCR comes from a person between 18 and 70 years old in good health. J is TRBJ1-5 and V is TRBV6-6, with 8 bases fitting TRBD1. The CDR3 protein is CASSPDRGRPQHF. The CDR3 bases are TGTGCCAGCAGTCCAGACAGGGGACGGCCCCAGCATTTT.